Given below is one TCR beta chain in context. The data are from a study of blood T cell repertoires in COVID-19. Here immunoSEQ multiplex PCR was the method, and the copy in TCRdb shows in-frame clones only, minus some. The data show roughly 190,000 clones, 70% to 85% seen once. The sequencing input was PBMCs or T cells enriched from blood (not recorded which). The receptor comes from a woman aged 30 to 39 who had recovered from COVID-19.

The CDR3 reads CASSWGLAGVDEQFF. CDR3 nucleotides: TGTGCCAGCAGCTGGGGACTAGCGGGGGTGGATGAGCAGTTCTTC. The chain uses TRBV7-9 and TRBJ2-1; 14 nucleotides match TRBD2. This CDR3 comprises 15 residues. Germline V CDR1 and CDR2: SEHNR, FQNEAQ (reference sequence). The V gene end was trimmed by 4 bases and the J gene end by 8 bases; junction bases not matched to a gene: 4.